One TCR beta chain is described in this entry. The sample holds a few counts of this clonotype. Its cognate antigen has yet to be identified. Base qualities are not at hand, and no much larger clone is one base apart. All donors were healthy Caucasians. Three pairs of female monozygotic twins, all aged roughly 18 to 29 years, made up the twin cohort. The RNA used for TCR libraries was isolated from peripheral blood mononuclear cells. The CDR3 has 12 amino acids, counting the end cysteine and phenylalanine. The DNA shown is the 36-base CDR3, in frame from base 1. The V end loses 9 bases and the J end loses 6 bases, and a stretch of 12 bases separates them. Sequences LGHDT (CDR1) and YNNKEL (CDR2) are obtained from the germline V gene (reference sequence). Library method: 5' RACE. The sequencer was an Illumina HiSeq 2000. A universal primer binding site was added through template switching, and the final cDNA carried a unique molecular identifier so that TCR cDNA molecules could be counted accurately. Specific primers in the conserved constant-segment region were used to synthesize first-strand cDNA for TCR alpha and beta chains. Each cDNA library was double barcoded, with a SMART-Mk sample barcode plus Illumina barcodes, to control for contamination. TruSeq adapter sequences and Illumina sample barcodes were added in two successive PCR steps. TCR alpha and beta cDNA libraries were sequenced on the Illumina HiSeq platform with custom primers. Per the authors' processing: Unique molecular identifiers were extracted from raw reads with MiGEC, and CDR3 positions were determined with MiXCR. For each individual, recombination models were inferred using an EM algorithm with the repgenHMM and IGoR tools. The analysis of shared clonotypes was done with the tcR package in R, with sharing normalized by the product of cloneset sizes. To study raw recombination free of thymic and clonal selection effects, out-of-frame nonproductive sequences were analyzed. TCRdb ran its own pipeline on the public reads, namely fastp trimming at Q25 and MiXCR clone calling, and kept in-frame beta chains. One record per CDR3 amino acid sequence lists the most common genes and DNA. These V and J calls derive from TCRdb rather than the authors' analysis. This sample lists 690,000 or so distinct CDR3 sequences; 8.5% to 9% were detected once. Approximately 0.89% of the sample comes from the top ten.

The entry originates in a study of identical twins (dated by TCRdb to about 2016). Concerning the study at large: To test whether fetal clonotypes persist, this study deep-sequenced TCR alpha and beta repertoires from monozygotic twins, from unrelated adults of various ages, and from cord blood. Replicate twin experiments were performed at different times using different library preparation protocols to rule out contamination. On the study overall, not on this receptor specifically: In monozygotic twins, recombination models systematically underestimated out-of-frame TCR alpha sharing, but the models matched the sharing seen between unrelated individuals. Zero-insertion analyses could be partly confounded by invariant T cells such as MAIT and iNKT, although diverse VJ usage argued against such confounding for most clonotypes. Out-of-frame TCR alpha sequences shared between twins showed an excess of low generation-probability sequences compared with coincidental sharing between unrelated individuals. Fewer insertions were carried by abundant cord blood beta clonotypes; a weaker similar trend was observed in young adult naive repertoires, while no such trend was observed in memory repertoires. Because the same donors could not be followed over many years, conclusions were based on cross-sectional statistical analysis. Excess twin sharing in beta out-of-frame sequences was weaker because fewer shared sequences lowered the signal-to-noise ratio.

These data also formed part of another study, on yellow fever vaccine responses in identical twins. From that second study: According to the authors, in identical twins the way T cells responded to vaccination appeared partly convergent and partly personalized. The study precisely tracked vaccine-responding T cell clones in identical twins.

Sequencing was performed on PBMCs. Recombination connected TRBV3-1 to TRBJ2-1; the D gene is perhaps TRBD2, on 5 matching bases. The TCR sequence derives from a woman aged 18-29 years in good health. The CDR3 region: CASLDWANEQFF. The DNA sequence is as follows: TGTGCCAGTTTGGACTGGGCCAATGAGCAGTTCTTC.